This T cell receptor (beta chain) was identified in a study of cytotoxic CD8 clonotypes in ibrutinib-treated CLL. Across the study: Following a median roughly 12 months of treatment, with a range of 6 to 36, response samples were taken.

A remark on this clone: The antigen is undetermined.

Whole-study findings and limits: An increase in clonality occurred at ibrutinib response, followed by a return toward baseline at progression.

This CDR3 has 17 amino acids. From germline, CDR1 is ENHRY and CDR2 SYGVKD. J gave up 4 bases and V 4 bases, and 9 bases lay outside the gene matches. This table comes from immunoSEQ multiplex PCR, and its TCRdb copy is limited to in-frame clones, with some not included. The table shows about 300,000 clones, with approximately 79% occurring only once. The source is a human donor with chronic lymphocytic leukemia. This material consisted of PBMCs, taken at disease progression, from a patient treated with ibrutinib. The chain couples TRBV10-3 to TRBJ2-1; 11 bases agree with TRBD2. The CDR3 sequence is CAISAGVAGGGYNEQFF. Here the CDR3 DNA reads TGTGCCATCAGTGCGGGAGTAGCGGGAGGGGGGTACAATGAGCAGTTCTTC.